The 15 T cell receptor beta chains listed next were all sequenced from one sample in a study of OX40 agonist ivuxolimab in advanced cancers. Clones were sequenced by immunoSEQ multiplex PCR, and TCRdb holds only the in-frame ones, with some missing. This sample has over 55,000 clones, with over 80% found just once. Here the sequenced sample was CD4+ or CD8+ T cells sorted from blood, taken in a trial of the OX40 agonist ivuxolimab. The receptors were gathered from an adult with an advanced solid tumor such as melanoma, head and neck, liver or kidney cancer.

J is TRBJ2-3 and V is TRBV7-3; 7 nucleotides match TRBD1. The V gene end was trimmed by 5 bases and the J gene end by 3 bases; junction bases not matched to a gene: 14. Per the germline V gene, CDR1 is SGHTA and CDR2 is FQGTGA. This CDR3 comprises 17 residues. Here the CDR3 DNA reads TGTGCCAGCAGCCATGACACAGGGGAACAATCGACAGATACGCAGTATTTT. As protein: CASSHDTGEQSTDTQYF.

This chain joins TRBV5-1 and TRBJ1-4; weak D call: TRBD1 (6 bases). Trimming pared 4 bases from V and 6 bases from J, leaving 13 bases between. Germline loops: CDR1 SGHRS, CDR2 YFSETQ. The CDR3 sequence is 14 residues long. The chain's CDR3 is CASSTGSGDEKLFF. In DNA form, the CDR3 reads TGCGCCAGCAGCACAGGGTCCGGGGATGAAAAACTGTTTTTT.

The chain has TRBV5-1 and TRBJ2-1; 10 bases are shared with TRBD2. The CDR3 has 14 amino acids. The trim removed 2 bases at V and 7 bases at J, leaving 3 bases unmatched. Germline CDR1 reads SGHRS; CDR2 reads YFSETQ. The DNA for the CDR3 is TGCGCCAGCAGCTTCGGACTAGCGGCGAATGAGCAGTTCTTC. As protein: CASSFGLAANEQFF. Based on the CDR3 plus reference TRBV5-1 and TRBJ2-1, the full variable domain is KAGVTQTPRYLIKTRGQQVTLSCSPISGHRSVSWYQQTPGQGLQFLFEYFSETQRNKGNFPGRFSGRQFSNSRSEMNVSTLELGDSALYLCASSFGLAANEQFFGPGTRLTVL.

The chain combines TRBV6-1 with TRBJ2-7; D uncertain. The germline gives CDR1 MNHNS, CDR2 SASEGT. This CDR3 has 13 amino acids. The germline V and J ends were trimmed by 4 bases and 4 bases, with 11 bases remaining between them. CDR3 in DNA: TGTGCCAGCAGTGTCGGGTTCGGGTACGAGCAGTACTTC. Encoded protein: CASSVGFGYEQYF.

The CDR3 loop reads CASSEGESGANVLTF. The CDR3 DNA sequence: TGTGCCAGCAGTGAAGGGGAATCTGGGGCCAACGTCCTGACTTTC. The rearrangement uses TRBV25-1 and TRBJ2-6, with unresolved D. V was trimmed by 2 bases and J by 1 base, leaving 6 bases between them. Germline V lookup: CDR1 MGHDK, CDR2 SYGVNS. This CDR3 contains 15 residues.

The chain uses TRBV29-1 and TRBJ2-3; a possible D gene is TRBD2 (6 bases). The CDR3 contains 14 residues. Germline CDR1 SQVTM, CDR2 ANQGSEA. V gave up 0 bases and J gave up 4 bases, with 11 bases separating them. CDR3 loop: CSVEEPGLPDTQYF. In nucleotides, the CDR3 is TGCAGCGTTGAAGAGCCGGGACTTCCAGATACGCAGTATTTT.

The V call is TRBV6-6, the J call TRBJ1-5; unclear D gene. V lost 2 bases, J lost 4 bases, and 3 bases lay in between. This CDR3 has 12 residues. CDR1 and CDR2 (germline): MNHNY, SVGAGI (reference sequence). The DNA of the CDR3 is TGTGCCAGCAGTTACCAGAATCAGCCCCAGCATTTT. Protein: CASSYQNQPQHF.

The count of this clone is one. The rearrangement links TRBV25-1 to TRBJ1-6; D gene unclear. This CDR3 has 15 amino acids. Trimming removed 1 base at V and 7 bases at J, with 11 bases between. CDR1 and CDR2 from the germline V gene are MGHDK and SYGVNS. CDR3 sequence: CASSESTFGNSPLHF. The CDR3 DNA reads TGTGCCAGCAGTGAATCAACATTTGGCAATTCACCCCTCCACTTT.

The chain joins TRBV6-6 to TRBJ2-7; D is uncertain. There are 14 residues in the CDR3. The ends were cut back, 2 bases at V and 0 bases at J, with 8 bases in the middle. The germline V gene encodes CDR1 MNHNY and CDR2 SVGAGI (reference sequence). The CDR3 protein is CASSYLQSSYEQYF. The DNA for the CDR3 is TGTGCCAGCAGTTACCTGCAGAGCTCCTACGAGCAGTACTTC.

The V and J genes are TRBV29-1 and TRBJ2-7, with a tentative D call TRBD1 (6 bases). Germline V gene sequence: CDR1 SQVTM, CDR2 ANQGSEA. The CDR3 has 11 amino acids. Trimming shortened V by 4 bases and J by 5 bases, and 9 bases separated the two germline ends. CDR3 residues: CSVAGTNEQYF. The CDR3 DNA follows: TGCAGCGTTGCCGGGACAAACGAGCAGTACTTC.

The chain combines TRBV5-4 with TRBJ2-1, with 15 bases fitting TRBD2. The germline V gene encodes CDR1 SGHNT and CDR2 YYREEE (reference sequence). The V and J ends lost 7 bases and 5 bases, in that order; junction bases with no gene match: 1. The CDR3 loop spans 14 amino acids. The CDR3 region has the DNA TGTGCCAGCGGACTAGCGGGGGGGCACAATGAGCAGTTCTTC. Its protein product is CASGLAGGHNEQFF.

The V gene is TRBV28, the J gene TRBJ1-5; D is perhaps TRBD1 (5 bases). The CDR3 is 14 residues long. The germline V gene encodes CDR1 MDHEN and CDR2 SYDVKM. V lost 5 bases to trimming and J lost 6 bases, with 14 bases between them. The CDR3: CASSPQGGTQPQHF. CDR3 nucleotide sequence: TGTGCCAGCAGTCCCCAAGGAGGGACTCAGCCCCAGCATTTT.

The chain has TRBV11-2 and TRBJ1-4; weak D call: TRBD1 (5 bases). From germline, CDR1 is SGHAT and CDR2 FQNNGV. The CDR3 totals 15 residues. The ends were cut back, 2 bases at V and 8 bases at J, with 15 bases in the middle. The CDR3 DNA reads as TGTGCCAGCAGCTTAATCGTGGGGGTGGCGGAAAAACTGTTTTTT. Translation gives CASSLIVGVAEKLFF.

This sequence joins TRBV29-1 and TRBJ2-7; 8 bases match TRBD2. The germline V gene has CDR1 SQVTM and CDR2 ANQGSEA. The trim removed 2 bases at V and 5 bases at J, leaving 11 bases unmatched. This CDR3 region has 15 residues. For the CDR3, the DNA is TGCAGCGTTGAATCCCCCGGGGGGGACGTCAACGAGCAGTACTTC. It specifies CSVESPGGDVNEQYF.

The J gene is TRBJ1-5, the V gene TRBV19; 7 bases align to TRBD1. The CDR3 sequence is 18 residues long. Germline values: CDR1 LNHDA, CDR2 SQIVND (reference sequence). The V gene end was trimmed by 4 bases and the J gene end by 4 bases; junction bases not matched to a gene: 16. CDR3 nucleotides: TGTGCCAGTAGTAAAAAAATTTCTCGGGACAGCAAAAATCAGCCCCAGCATTTT. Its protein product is CASSKKISRDSKNQPQHF.